These 13 T cell receptor beta chains were sequenced from one sample in a study of blood T cell repertoires in COVID-19. TCRdb's table, derived via immunoSEQ multiplex PCR, lists solely in-frame clones and lacks some. The sample holds about 120,000 clones, roughly 69% seen once. Sample: peripheral blood. These receptors were collected from a woman aged 70-85 years with acute or convalescent COVID-19.

This clone was seen many times. V usage is TRBV2 and J usage is TRBJ2-1; D possibly corresponds to TRBD2 (5 bases). This CDR3 region has 15 residues. Trimming took off 1 base at V and 3 bases at J, with 10 bases between the two ends. Germline CDR1 is SNHLY and CDR2 is FYNNEI. The CDR3, as DNA: TGTGCCAGCAGTGAAGGGCGGGTGAACTACAATGAGCAGTTCTTC. Protein: CASSEGRVNYNEQFF. Drawing the rest from reference TRBV2 and TRBJ2-1, the complete variable domain is EPEVTQTPSHQVTQMGQEVILRCVPISNHLYFYWYRQILGQKVEFLVSFYNNEISEKSEIFDDQFSVERPDGSNFTLKIRSTKLEDSAMYFCASSEGRVNYNEQFFGPGTRLTVL.

This CDR3 reads CASSLVSGGLAKNIQYF. In nucleotides, the CDR3 is TGTGCCAGCAGCTTAGTAAGCGGGGGACTAGCCAAAAACATTCAGTACTTC. The V and J genes are TRBV11-2 and TRBJ2-4, with 8 nucleotides matching TRBD2. The CDR3 extends over 17 amino acids. Per germline, CDR1 SGHAT and CDR2 FQNNGV. V dropped 1 base and J dropped 0; count of bases not matched to a gene: 5. The complete variable domain, with remaining parts taken from reference TRBV11-2 and TRBJ2-4, reads EAGVAQSPRYKIIEKRQSVAFWCNPISGHATLYWYQQILGQGPKLLIQFQNNGVVDDSQLPKDRFSAERLKGVDSTLKIQPAKLEDSAVYLCASSLVSGGLAKNIQYFGAGTRLSVL.

The V and J genes are TRBV19 and TRBJ2-1, with TRBD2 identical over 14 bases. CDR1 and CDR2 from the germline V gene are LNHDA and SQIVND (reference sequence). This CDR3 is built from 15 residues. Germline trimming cut 6 bases from V and 6 bases from J; bases unmatched to any gene: 4. The CDR3 DNA reads as TGTGCCAGTAGGCCCGGGACTAGCGGGAGCAATGAGCAGTTCTTC. Encoded protein: CASRPGTSGSNEQFF.

The CDR3: CATRTSGRASEQFF. Written as DNA, the CDR3 is TGTGCCACCAGGACTAGCGGGAGGGCCAGTGAGCAGTTCTTC. The chain links TRBV24-1 to TRBJ2-1, with 14 bases identical to TRBD2. The CDR3 sequence is 14 residues long. The germline CDR1 and CDR2 sequences are KGHDR and SFDVKD. After removal of 7 bases from V and 9 bases from J, the junction contained 4 bases not matched to a gene.

V gene TRBV19 combines with J gene TRBJ2-7; maybe TRBD1 (6 bases). The CDR3 extends over 12 amino acids. V shed 8 bases and J shed 3 bases, with 11 bases lying between them. Germline V lookup: CDR1 LNHDA, CDR2 SQIVND (reference sequence). CDR3 coding DNA: TGTGCCAGTCGGGACACCTTCTACGAGCAGTACTTC. Amino acid sequence: CASRDTFYEQYF.

The chain has TRBV7-2 and TRBJ2-2; tentative D call: TRBD1 (5 bases). The CDR3 contains 15 residues. Per the germline V gene, CDR1 is SGHTA and CDR2 is FQGNSA. V lost 5 bases to trimming and J lost 4 bases, with 14 bases between them. The CDR3 DNA reads as TGTGCCAGCAGCCACACCAGACAGATCACCGGGGAGCTGTTTTTT. Translated, it gives CASSHTRQITGELFF.

The chain recombines TRBV11-3 with TRBJ2-1, with 11 positions matching TRBD1. With 5 bases clipped from V and 0 bases from J, the junction kept 3 bases outside the gene matches. There are 16 residues in the CDR3. Germline V gene data show CDR1 as SGHNT and CDR2 as YENEEA. Here the CDR3 reads CASSPGTGGSYNEQFF. DNA of the CDR3: TGTGCCAGCAGCCCCGGGACAGGGGGCTCCTACAATGAGCAGTTCTTC.

About this clone: The junction does not match germline at one end; this may be a read error. The CDR3 spells CASSQAGGSSF. The DNA for the CDR3 is TGTGCCAGCAGCCAAGCGGGAGGGAGTTCCTTC. This rearrangement joins TRBV3-1 (or the pseudogene TRBV3-2) to TRBJ2-7; 8 positions agree with TRBD2. Germline V gene data show CDR1 as LGHDT and CDR2 as YNNKEL (reference sequence). The CDR3 spans 11 residues.

This clone was counted a single time. This rearrangement joins TRBV28 to TRBJ1-5; 8 positions agree with TRBD1. Per the germline V gene, CDR1 is MDHEN and CDR2 is SYDVKM. This CDR3 contains 15 residues. J was trimmed by 6 bases and V by 6 bases; bases with no gene match: 10. This CDR3 reads CASRDREGVGQPQHF. Here the CDR3 DNA reads TGTGCCAGCAGGGACAGGGAAGGTGTAGGTCAGCCCCAGCATTTT.

CDR3 sequence reads: CASSLVTGGEETQYF. The CDR3 bases are TGTGCCAGCAGCTTAGTCACAGGGGGGGAAGAGACCCAGTACTTC. The rearrangement uses TRBV7-2 and TRBJ2-5, with TRBD1 as a possible D gene (8 bases). The germline V gene has CDR1 SGHTA and CDR2 FQGNSA. Deletions cut 1 base from V and 3 bases from J, with 12 bases between. The CDR3 is 15 amino acids.

The chain joins TRBV19 to TRBJ2-2; 8 bases line up with TRBD1. The CDR3 extends over 14 amino acids. Germline CDR1 reads LNHDA; CDR2 reads SQIVND (reference sequence). V shed 3 bases and J 5 bases; nucleotides not matched to a gene: 2. In nucleotides, the CDR3 is TGTGCCAGTAGTATTGACAGGGGAACCGGGGAGCTGTTTTTT. This translates into CASSIDRGTGELFF.

This rearrangement joins TRBV7-9 to TRBJ1-4; D is ambiguous. The CDR3 loop spans 14 amino acids. The germline gives CDR1 SEHNR, CDR2 FQNEAQ (reference sequence). Trimming removed 4 bases from V and 4 bases from J, with 10 bases in between. CDR3 loop: CASSWGGGNEKLFF. The CDR3, as DNA: TGTGCCAGCAGCTGGGGTGGAGGTAATGAAAAACTGTTTTTT.

CDR3 residues: CAISEQGNYGYTF. Here the CDR3 DNA reads TGTGCCATCAGTGAACAGGGGAACTATGGCTACACCTTC. The chain carries TRBV10-3 and TRBJ1-2; 7 bases fit TRBD1. The J segment lost 2 bases and the V segment lost 3 bases, leaving 0 bases of the junction unmatched. This CDR3 region has 13 residues. Germline V gives CDR1 ENHRY, CDR2 SYGVKD.